A selection of T cell receptor beta chains follows, all from one sample in a study of shared clonotypes between healthy human individuals. The table came from immunoSEQ multiplex PCR; TCRdb's copy has only in-frame clones and leaves some out. The data contain approximately 2,000,000 clones, roughly 95% of them seen just once; the ten biggest clones take up more than 1.5%. Sequencing was done on a sample of naive CD8+ T cells from PBMCs. Source of these receptors: a man aged 18 to 30 in good health. Some clones in this sample may be carry-over from other donors' samples. Each CDR3 is given with its conserved first and last residue. Each record gives: V gene, J gene, D gene, clone size, CDR3 protein, CDR3 DNA. D genes are given only for firm matches. A clone size is listed for some rows: how often the clone was seen (once, few, many), or a class if it is expanded.

>TRBV11-1|TRBJ2-7|.|.
CASSLDGAYEQYF
TGTGCCAGCAGCTTAGACGGAGCCTACGAGCAGTACTTC
>TRBV27|TRBJ2-1|TRBD2|.
CASSFERGAYNEQFF
TGTGCCAGCAGTTTTGAGCGGGGGGCCTACAATGAGCAGTTCTTC
>TRBV27|TRBJ2-1|.|.
CASSLRDPYNEQFF
TGTGCCAGCAGTTTACGGGACCCCTACAATGAGCAGTTCTTC
>TRBV29-1|TRBJ2-1|TRBD2|once
CSVQSESGGYNEQFF
TGCAGCGTCCAAAGTGAGAGCGGGGGTTACAATGAGCAGTTCTTC
>TRBV2|TRBJ2-7|.|.
CASSRGSGRTAYEQYF
TGTGCCAGCAGTAGAGGTTCGGGGAGGACCGCCTACGAGCAGTACTTC
>TRBV7-3|TRBJ1-2|.|.
CASSLTGSTSRFNGYTF
TGTGCCAGCAGCTTAACGGGGTCCACCTCACGTTTTAATGGCTACACCTTC
>TRBV6-5|TRBJ2-1|.|.
CASSSGGGGNEQFF
TGTGCCAGCAGTTCGGGGGGAGGGGGTAATGAGCAGTTCTTC
>TRBV4-1|TRBJ2-7|.|once
CASSQGTESYEQYF
TGCGCCAGCAGCCAGGGGACCGAATCCTACGAGCAGTACTTC
>TRBV27|TRBJ2-1|.|once
CASSPLLRGLIEQFF
TGTGCCAGCAGTCCCCTTTTGCGTGGACTTATTGAGCAGTTCTTC
>TRBV2|TRBJ2-7|.|.
CASSDRVRIYEQYF
TGTGCCAGCAGTGACAGGGTACGGATTTACGAGCAGTACTTC
>TRBV27|TRBJ2-7|.|.
CASSLSPLGEQYF
TGTGCCAGCAGTTTATCGCCTCTCGGCGAGCAGTACTTC
>TRBV4-1|TRBJ1-1|.|.
CASSQGGGWGEAFF
TGCGCCAGCAGCCAAGGGGGGGGTTGGGGTGAAGCTTTCTTT
>TRBV7-9|TRBJ2-3|.|few
CASSFGEDTQYF
TGTGCCAGCAGCTTTGGGGAAGATACGCAGTATTTT
>TRBV5-6|TRBJ2-7|TRBD1|once
CASSPGTGGEQYF
TGTGCCAGCAGCCCGGGGACAGGTGGCGAGCAGTACTTC
>TRBV7-9|TRBJ2-5|.|.
CASSEDYLQETQYF
TGTGCCAGCAGCGAGGACTACCTACAAGAGACCCAGTACTTC
>TRBV10-3|TRBJ1-1|.|.
CAISDTGIEAFF
TGTGCCATCAGTGATACAGGGATAGAAGCTTTCTTT
>TRBV19|TRBJ1-1|.|.
CASWDGEAFF
TGTGCCAGTTGGGACGGTGAAGCTTTCTTT
>TRBV30|TRBJ2-7|.|.
CAWARGDPSYEQYF
TGTGCCTGGGCACGAGGGGACCCTTCCTACGAGCAGTACTTC
>TRBV7-9|TRBJ2-1|.|once
CASSAPGSGYNEQFF
TGTGCCAGCAGCGCCCCCGGTAGCGGTTACAATGAGCAGTTCTTC
>TRBV5-1|TRBJ1-2|.|once
CASFTTQGTLDGYTF
TGCGCCAGCTTCACCACACAGGGTACGTTGGATGGCTACACCTTC
>TRBV7-9|TRBJ1-1|.|few
CASSFFPTEAFF
TGTGCCAGCAGCTTTTTCCCCACTGAAGCTTTCTTT
>TRBV28|TRBJ1-4|.|.
CASSTLREGNEKLFF
TGTGCCAGCAGTACCCTCAGGGAGGGCAATGAAAAACTGTTTTTT
>TRBV29-1|TRBJ2-2|TRBD2|.
CSVLAGNTGELFF
TGCAGCGTATTAGCGGGAAACACCGGGGAGCTGTTTTTT
>TRBV7-6|TRBJ1-5|.|.
CASSLRSNQPQHF
TGTGCCAGCAGCTTGAGGAGCAATCAGCCCCAGCATTTT
>TRBV7-9|TRBJ2-1|TRBD2|.
CASSPGGTSGSREGEQFF
TGTGCCAGCAGCCCAGGGGGGACTAGCGGGAGCCGAGAGGGTGAGCAGTTCTTC
>TRBV25-1|TRBJ2-3|.|.
CASSEASPDTQYF
TGTGCCAGCAGTGAAGCGAGTCCAGATACGCAGTATTTT
>TRBV28|TRBJ2-3|TRBD1|.
CASSANTGGSTDTQYF
TGTGCCAGCAGCGCAAATACAGGGGGGAGCACAGATACGCAGTATTTT
>TRBV30|TRBJ2-1|.|.
CALEGIPSYNEQFF
TGTGCCCTGGAAGGCATCCCCTCCTACAATGAGCAGTTCTTC
>TRBV4-3|TRBJ2-5|.|once
CASSQVLSQETQYF
TGCGCCAGCAGCCAAGTTTTGAGCCAAGAGACCCAGTACTTC
>TRBV19|TRBJ1-5|.|once
CASSIGLWTVDQPQHF
TGTGCCAGTAGTATAGGGCTGTGGACAGTCGACCAGCCCCAGCATTTT
>TRBV27|TRBJ2-1|.|.
CASSGKYNEQFF
TGTGCCAGCAGCGGGAAATACAATGAGCAGTTCTTC
>TRBV27|TRBJ2-2|.|.
CASSLVGNTGELFF
TGTGCCAGCAGTTTAGTTGGCAACACCGGGGAGCTGTTTTTT
>TRBV7-9|TRBJ1-2|.|.
CASSATYGYTF
TGTGCCAGCAGCGCAACCTATGGCTACACCTTC
>TRBV5-4|TRBJ2-1|TRBD2|.
CASSLKRETGNEQFF
TGTGCCAGCAGCCTCAAGCGGGAGACTGGGAATGAGCAGTTCTTC
>TRBV27|TRBJ2-6|.|.
CASSLSAGSGANVLTF
TGTGCCAGCAGTTTATCTGCGGGATCTGGGGCCAACGTCCTGACTTTC